This T cell receptor (beta chain) was captured in a study of beta chain features in type 1 diabetes. As for the study in general: Researchers looked at 95 million to 140 million sorted cells across all samples. General observations from the study: Amplification by PCR could prefer shorter templates, with the same effect in patients and controls. There was no resolution here of whether HLA type influences TCRB rearrangement. Patients with Type 1 diabetes showed moderately but significantly shorter TCRB CDR3s in all four CD4+ subsets. Fewer junction insertions and more nucleotide deletions appeared in type 1 diabetes patients.

This clone has only a few counts. As yet, its antigen is unknown. Reverse transcription of all isolated RNA meant that expressed TCRB transcripts were sequenced. Some clones are missing from TCRdb's copy, which holds only in-frame ones; the method was immunoSEQ multiplex PCR. Of 250,000 to 300,000 clones listed, about 23% are singletons. V lost 2 bases and J lost 2, with 13 bases in between. Germline V gene lookup returns CDR1 SGHRS and CDR2 YFSETQ. The CDR3 runs 15 residues. The receptor comes from a woman between 25 and 40 years old with type 1 diabetes. The chain is built from TRBV5-1 and TRBJ1-1; D unclear. The sample consisted of naive CD4+ T cells from blood. CDR3 nucleotide sequence: TGCGCCAGCAGCTTTCTAGAGACGGGAAACACTGAAGCTTTCTTT. Its translation is CASSFLETGNTEAFF. The entire variable domain, with the rest obtained from reference TRBV5-1 and TRBJ1-1, is as follows: KAGVTQTPRYLIKTRGQQVTLSCSPISGHRSVSWYQQTPGQGLQFLFEYFSETQRNKGNFPGRFSGRQFSNSRSEMNVSTLELGDSALYLCASSFLETGNTEAFFGQGTRLTVV.